Sequencing of this T cell receptor beta chain was carried out in a study of blood T cell repertoires in COVID-19. TCRdb's copy holds only in-frame clones and misses some; the assay was immunoSEQ multiplex PCR. The sample carries about 100,000 clones, approximately 80% recorded once. With 1 base removed from V and 4 bases from J, the gap between germline ends came to 13 bases. CDR1 MGHRA and CDR2 YSYEKL come from the germline V gene. The CDR3 extends over 16 amino acids. This chain links TRBV4-1 with TRBJ2-2; D unclear. Sequencing was performed on peripheral blood. The clonotype comes from a woman between 65 and 79 years old with acute or convalescent COVID-19. CDR3 DNA sequence: TGCGCCAGCAGCCAAGGACCCGCCAGGTCCACCGGGGAGCTGTTTTTT. It translates to CASSQGPARSTGELFF.